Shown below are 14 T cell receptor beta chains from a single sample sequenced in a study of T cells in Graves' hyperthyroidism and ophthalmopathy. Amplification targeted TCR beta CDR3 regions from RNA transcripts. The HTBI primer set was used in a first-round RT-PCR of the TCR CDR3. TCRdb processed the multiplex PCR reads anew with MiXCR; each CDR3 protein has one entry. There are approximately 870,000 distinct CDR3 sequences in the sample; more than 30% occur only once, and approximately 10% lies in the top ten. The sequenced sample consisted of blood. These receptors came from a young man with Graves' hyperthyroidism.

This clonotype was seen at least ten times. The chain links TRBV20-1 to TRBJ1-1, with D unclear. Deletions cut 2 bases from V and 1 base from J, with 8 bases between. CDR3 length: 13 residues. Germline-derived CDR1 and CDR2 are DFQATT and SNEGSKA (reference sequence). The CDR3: CSARRVENTEAFF. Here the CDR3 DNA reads TGCAGTGCTAGAAGGGTGGAGAACACTGAAGCTTTCTTT.

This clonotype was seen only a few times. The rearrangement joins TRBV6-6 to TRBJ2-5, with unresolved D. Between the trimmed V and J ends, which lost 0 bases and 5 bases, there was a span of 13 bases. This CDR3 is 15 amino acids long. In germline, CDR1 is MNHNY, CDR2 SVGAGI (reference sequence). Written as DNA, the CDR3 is TGTGCCAGCAGTTACTCGAGTCCAGTTCGGGAGACCCAGTACTTC. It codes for CASSYSSPVRETQYF.

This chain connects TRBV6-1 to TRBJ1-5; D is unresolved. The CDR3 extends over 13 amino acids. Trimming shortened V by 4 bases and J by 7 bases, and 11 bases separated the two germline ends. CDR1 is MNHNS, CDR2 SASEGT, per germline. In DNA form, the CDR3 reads TGTGCCAGCAGTGTCGGTCCCCGACAGCCCCAGCATTTT. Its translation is CASSVGPRQPQHF.

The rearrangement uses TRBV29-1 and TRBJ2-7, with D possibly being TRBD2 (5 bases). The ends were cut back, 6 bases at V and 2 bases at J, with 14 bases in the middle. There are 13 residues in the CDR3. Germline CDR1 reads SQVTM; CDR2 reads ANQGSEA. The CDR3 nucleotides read TGCAGCGTAGACTATGGCCCCCCCTACGAGCAGTACTTC. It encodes CSVDYGPPYEQYF.

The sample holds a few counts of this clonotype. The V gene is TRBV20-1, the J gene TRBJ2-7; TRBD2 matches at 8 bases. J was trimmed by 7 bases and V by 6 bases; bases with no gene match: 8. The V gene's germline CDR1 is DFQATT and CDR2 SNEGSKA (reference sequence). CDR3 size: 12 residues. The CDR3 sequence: CSASSGTSEQYF. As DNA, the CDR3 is TGCAGTGCATCCAGTGGGACTAGTGAGCAGTACTTC.

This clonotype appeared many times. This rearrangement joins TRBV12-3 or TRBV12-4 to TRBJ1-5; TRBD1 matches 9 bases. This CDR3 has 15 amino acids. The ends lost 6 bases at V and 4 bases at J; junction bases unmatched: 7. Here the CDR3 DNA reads TGTGCCAGCAGGCGGACAGGGGTTGGGAATCAGCCCCAGCATTTT. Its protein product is CASRRTGVGNQPQHF.

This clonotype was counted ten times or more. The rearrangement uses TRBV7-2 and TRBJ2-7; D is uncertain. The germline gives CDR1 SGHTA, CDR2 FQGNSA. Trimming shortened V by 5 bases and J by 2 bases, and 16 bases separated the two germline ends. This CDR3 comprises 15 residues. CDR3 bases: TGTGCCAGCAGCCACGGTAAGGAGCCCACCTACGAGCAGTACTTC. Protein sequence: CASSHGKEPTYEQYF.

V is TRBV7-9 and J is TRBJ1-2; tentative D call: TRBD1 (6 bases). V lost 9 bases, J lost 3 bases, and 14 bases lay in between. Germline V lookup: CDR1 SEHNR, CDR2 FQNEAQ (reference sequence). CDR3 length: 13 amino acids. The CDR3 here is CASTTGGDYGYTF. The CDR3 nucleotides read TGTGCCAGTACCACCGGGGGCGACTATGGCTACACCTTC.

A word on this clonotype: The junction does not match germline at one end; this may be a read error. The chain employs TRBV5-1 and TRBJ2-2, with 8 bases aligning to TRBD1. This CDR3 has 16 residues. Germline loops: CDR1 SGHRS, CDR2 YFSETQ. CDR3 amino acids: CASSLWGTGSSGELFF. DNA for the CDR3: TGTGCCAGCAGCTTATGGGGGACAGGTTCGTCCGGGGAGCTGTTTTTT.

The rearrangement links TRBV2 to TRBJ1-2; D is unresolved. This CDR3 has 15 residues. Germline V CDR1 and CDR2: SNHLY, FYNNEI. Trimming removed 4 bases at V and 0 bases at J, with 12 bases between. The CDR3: CASSVSQASNYGYTF. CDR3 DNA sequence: TGTGCCAGCAGTGTGAGCCAGGCCTCTAACTATGGCTACACCTTC.

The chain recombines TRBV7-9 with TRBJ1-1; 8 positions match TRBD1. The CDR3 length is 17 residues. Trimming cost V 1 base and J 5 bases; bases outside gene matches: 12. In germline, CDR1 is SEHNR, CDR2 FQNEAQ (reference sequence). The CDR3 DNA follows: TGTGCCAGCAGCTTAGGACAGGGGCCGGTAGTAGTTACTGAAGCTTTCTTT. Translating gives CASSLGQGPVVVTEAFF.

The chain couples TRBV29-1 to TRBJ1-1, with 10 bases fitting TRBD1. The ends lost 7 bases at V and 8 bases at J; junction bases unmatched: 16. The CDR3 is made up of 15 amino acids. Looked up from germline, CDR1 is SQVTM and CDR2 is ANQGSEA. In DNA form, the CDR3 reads TGCAGCGCCCGAGAGGGACAGGGGCTGTTGGTGGAAGCTTTCTTT. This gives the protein CSAREGQGLLVEAFF.

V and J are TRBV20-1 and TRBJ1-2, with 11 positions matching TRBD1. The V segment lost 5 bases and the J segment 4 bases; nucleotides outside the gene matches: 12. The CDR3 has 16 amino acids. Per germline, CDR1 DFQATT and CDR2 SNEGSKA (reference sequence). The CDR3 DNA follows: TGCAGTGCTGACTCCGGGACAGGGGGGTTCGGCTATGGCTACACCTTC. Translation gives CSADSGTGGFGYGYTF.

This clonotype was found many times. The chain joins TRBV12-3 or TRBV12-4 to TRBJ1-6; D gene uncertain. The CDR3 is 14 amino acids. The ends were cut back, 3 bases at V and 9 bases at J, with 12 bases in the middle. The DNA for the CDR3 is TGTGCCAGCAGTTTGGAGCGATTCACTTCACCCCTCCACTTT. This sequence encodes CASSLERFTSPLHF.